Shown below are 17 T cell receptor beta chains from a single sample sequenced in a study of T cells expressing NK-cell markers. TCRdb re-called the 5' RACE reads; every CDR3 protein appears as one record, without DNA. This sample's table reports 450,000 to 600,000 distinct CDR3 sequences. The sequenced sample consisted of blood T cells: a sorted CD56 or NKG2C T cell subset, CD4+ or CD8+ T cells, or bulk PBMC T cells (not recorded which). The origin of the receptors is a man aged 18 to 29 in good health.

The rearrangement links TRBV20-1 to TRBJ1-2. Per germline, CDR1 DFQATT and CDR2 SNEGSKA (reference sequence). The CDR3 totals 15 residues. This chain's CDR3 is CREPGRGSDRGGYTF.

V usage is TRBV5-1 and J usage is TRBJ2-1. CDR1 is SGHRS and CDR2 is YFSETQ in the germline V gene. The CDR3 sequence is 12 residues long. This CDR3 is CASSLTPQRQFF.

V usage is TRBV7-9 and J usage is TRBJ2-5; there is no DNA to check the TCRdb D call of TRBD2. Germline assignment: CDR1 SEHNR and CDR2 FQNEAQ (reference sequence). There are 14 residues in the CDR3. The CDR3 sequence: CASSLASSGETQYF.

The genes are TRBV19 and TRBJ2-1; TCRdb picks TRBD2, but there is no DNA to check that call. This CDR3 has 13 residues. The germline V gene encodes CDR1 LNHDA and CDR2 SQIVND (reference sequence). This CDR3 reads CASSTGLTNEQFF.

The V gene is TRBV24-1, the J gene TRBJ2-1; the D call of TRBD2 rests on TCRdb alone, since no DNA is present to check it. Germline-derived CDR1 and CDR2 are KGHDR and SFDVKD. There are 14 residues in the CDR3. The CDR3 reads CATSVAGDSNEQFF.

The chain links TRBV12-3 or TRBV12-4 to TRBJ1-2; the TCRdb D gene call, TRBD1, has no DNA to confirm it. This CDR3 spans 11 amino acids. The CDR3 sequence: CASGDGYGYTF.

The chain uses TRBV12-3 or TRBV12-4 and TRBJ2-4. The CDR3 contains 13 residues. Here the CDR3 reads CASSQTTKNIQYF.

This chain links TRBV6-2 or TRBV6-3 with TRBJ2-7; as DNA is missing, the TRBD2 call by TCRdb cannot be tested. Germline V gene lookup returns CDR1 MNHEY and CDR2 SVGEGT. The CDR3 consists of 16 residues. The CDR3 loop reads CASTFPTSGTTYEQYF.

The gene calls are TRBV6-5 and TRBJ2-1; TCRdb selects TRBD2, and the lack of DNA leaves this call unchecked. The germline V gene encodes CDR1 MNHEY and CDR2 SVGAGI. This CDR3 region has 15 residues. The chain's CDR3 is CASSYMRGGQDEQFF.

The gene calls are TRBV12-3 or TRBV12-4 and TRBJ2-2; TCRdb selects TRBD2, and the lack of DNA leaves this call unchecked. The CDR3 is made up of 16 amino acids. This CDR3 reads CASSAGLAETPGELFF.

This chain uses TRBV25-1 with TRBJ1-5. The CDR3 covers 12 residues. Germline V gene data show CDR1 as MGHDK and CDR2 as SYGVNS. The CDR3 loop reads CASSRGNQPQHF.

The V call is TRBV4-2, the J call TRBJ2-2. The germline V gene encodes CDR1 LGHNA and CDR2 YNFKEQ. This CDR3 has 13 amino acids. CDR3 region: CASSEENTGELFF.

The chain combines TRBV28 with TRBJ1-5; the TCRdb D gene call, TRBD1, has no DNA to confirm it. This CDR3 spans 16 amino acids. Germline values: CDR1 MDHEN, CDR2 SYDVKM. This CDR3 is CASSSGQGTSNQPQHF.

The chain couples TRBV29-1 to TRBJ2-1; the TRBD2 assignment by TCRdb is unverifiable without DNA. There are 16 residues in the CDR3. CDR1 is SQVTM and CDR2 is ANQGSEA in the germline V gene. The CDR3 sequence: CSVEGAGEGAYNEQFF.

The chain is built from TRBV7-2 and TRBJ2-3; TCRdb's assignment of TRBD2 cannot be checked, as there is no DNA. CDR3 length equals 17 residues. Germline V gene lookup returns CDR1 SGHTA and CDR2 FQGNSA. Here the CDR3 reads CASSLGLAGLGTDTQYF. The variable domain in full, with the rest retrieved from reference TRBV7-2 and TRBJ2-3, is GAGVSQSPSNKVTEKGKDVELRCDPISGHTALYWYRQSLGQGLEFLIYFQGNSAPDKSGLPSDRFSAERTGGSVSTLTIQRTQQEDSAVYLCASSLGLAGLGTDTQYFGPGTRLTVL.

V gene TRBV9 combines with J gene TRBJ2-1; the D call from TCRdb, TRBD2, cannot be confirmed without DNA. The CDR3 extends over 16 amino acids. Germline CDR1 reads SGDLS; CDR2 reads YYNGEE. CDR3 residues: CASSVGRTSEYNEQFF.

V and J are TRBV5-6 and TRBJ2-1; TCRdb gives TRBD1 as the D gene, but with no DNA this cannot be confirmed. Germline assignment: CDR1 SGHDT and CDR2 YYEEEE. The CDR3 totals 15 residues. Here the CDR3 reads CASTAGASSYNEQFF.